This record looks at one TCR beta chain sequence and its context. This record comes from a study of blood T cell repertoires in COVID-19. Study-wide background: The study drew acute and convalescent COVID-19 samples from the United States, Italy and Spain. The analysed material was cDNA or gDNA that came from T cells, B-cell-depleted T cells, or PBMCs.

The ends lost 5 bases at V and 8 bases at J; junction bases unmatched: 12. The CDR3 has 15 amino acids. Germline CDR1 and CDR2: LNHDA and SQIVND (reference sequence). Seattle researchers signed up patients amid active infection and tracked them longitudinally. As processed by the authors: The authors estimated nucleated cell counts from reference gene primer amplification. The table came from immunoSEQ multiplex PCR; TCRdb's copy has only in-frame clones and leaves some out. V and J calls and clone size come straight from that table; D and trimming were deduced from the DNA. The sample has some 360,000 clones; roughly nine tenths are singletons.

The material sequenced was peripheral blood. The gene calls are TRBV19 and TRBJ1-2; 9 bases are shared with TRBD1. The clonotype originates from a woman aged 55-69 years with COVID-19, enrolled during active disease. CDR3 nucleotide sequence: TGTGCCAGTAGTCAATGGGACAGGGAATATGGAGGCTACACCTTC. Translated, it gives CASSQWDREYGGYTF.